Presented here are 10 T cell receptor beta chains from one specimen sequenced in a study of T cells in Graves' hyperthyroidism and ophthalmopathy. RNA transcripts provided the source from which TCR beta CDR3 regions were amplified. With the HTBI primer set, the TCR CDR3 went through a first round of RT-PCR. TCRdb reprocessed the multiplex PCR reads via MiXCR and lists one record per CDR3 protein. Of about 520,000 distinct CDR3 sequences listed, around a quarter are singletons. Input material: blood. The receptors were gathered from a woman aged 25 to 45 with Graves' ophthalmopathy.

In its sample, this clonotype was seen many times. The chain joins TRBV18 to TRBJ2-5; D is uncertain. The CDR3 is made up of 14 amino acids. V was pared by 3 bases and J by 3 bases, with 11 bases between. Germline V gene lookup returns CDR1 KGHSH and CDR2 LQKENI. DNA for the CDR3: TGTGCCAGCTCACCCCCCTTGATTGAAGAGACCCAGTACTTC. Protein: CASSPPLIEETQYF.

This clonotype was observed many times. V is TRBV5-6 and J is TRBJ1-3; no firm D call. The CDR3 covers 13 residues. Germline V gene data show CDR1 as SGHDT and CDR2 as YYEEEE. V gave up 3 bases and J gave up 0 bases, with 4 bases separating them. The CDR3 is CASSSNSGNTIYF. The CDR3 DNA reads as TGTGCCAGCAGCTCTAACTCTGGAAACACCATATATTTT.

This clonotype was detected a few times. V is TRBV12-3 or TRBV12-4 and J is TRBJ1-2; no clear D. Between the trimmed V and J ends, which lost 1 base and 8 bases, there was a span of 8 bases. The CDR3 totals 12 residues. For the CDR3, the DNA is TGTGCCAGCAGTTTAGGGGTTAAAGGCTACACCTTC. Translated, it gives CASSLGVKGYTF.

Only a few counts were recorded for this clonotype. The chain links TRBV19 to TRBJ1-5, with TRBD1 matching 7 bases. This CDR3 is 17 amino acids long. With 9 bases clipped from V and 0 bases from J, the junction kept 14 bases outside the gene matches. Looked up from germline, CDR1 is LNHDA and CDR2 is SQIVND (reference sequence). This chain's CDR3 is CASRLGQGVISNQPQHF. CDR3 nucleotide sequence: TGTGCCAGCCGCCTCGGGCAGGGGGTGATTAGCAATCAGCCCCAGCATTTT.

The CDR3 sequence is CASDDRVGTEAFF. DNA for the CDR3: TGCGCCAGCGATGACAGGGTCGGCACTGAAGCTTTCTTT. V is TRBV5-1 and J is TRBJ1-1; 7 nucleotides align to TRBD1. The germline V gene has CDR1 SGHRS and CDR2 YFSETQ. J gave up 4 bases and V 7 bases, and 7 bases lay outside the gene matches. The CDR3 has 13 amino acids.

In this sample, this clonotype turned up many times. The chain has TRBV27 and TRBJ1-5; no reliable D call. CDR1 and CDR2 (germline): MNHEY, SMNVEV (reference sequence). V gave up 0 bases and J gave up 0 bases, with 3 bases separating them. This CDR3 is built from 14 residues. The CDR3 region has the DNA TGTGCCAGCAGTTTATCGAATAGCAATCAGCCCCAGCATTTT. Encoded protein: CASSLSNSNQPQHF.

This clonotype was picked up many times. The gene calls are TRBV29-1 and TRBJ1-1; TRBD1 aligns across 7 bases. The CDR3 covers 14 residues. Germline V gene sequence: CDR1 SQVTM, CDR2 ANQGSEA. With 7 bases clipped from V and 0 bases from J, the junction kept 8 bases outside the gene matches. The CDR3 region is CSAVDRELNTEAFF. As DNA, the CDR3 is TGCAGCGCCGTCGACAGGGAGCTGAACACTGAAGCTTTCTTT.

This clonotype was picked up many times. The J gene is TRBJ2-5, the V gene TRBV7-8; D not certain. Germline loops: CDR1 SGHVS, CDR2 FQNEAQ. This CDR3 comprises 12 residues. Trimming pared 0 bases from V and 5 bases from J, leaving 4 bases between. The CDR3 sequence is CASSLAAETQYF. CDR3 sequence (DNA): TGTGCCAGCAGCTTAGCGGCCGAGACCCAGTACTTC.

Ten or more counts support this clonotype. This chain links TRBV20-1 with TRBJ1-6, with 11 bases lining up with TRBD1. CDR3 length: 17 residues. The germline V gene has CDR1 DFQATT and CDR2 SNEGSKA (reference sequence). Unmatched junction bases numbered 11, after V lost 2 bases and J lost 8 bases. CDR3 nucleotide sequence: TGCAGTGCTAGATCGGGACAGGGGGTCTTGGAGTATTCACCCCTCCACTTT. This translates into CSARSGQGVLEYSPLHF.

Only a few counts were recorded for this clonotype. The chain uses TRBV30 and TRBJ2-7, with D hard to call. The germline V and J ends were trimmed by 2 bases and 4 bases, with 9 bases remaining between them. This CDR3 has 12 residues. Germline V lookup: CDR1 GTSNPN, CDR2 SVGIG (reference sequence). The CDR3 spells CAWSTARYEQYF. The CDR3 nucleotides are TGTGCCTGGAGTACCGCTAGGTACGAGCAGTACTTC.